This entry describes one TCR beta chain. Its antigen remains unidentified. This sample was included in a study of cytomegalovirus exposure and HLA in healthy donors. Profiled with immunoSEQ multiplex PCR; TCRdb holds only in-frame clones, not every one. The data show about 66,000 clones, around 97% seen once. Notes on the study in general: There were 150 to 200 TCR beta chains listed as cytomegalovirus-associated. Later, an analysis found that TCR clusters from the first cohort tended to co-occur in the roughly 120 validation repertoires. The CMV antigen specificity of a few CMV-associated chains was confirmed through in vitro analysis.

Sequencing was performed on PBMCs. This TCR was recovered from a woman in her late teens or twenties in good health and CMV-seropositive.

CDR3 DNA sequence: TGTGCCAGTCGAACTAGCGGCCTCTACGAGCAGTACTTC. Encoded protein: CASRTSGLYEQYF. J is TRBJ2-7 and V is TRBV28, with 8 bases matching TRBD2. V shed 9 bases, J shed 3 bases, and the junction held 7 bases outside the gene matches. Germline V CDR1 and CDR2: MDHEN, SYDVKM. This CDR3 is 13 amino acids long. The full variable domain, with the rest looked up from reference TRBV28 and TRBJ2-7, is DVKVTQSSRYLVKRTGEKVFLECVQDMDHENMFWYRQDPGLGLRLIYFSYDVKMKEKGDIPEGYSVSREKKERFSLILESASTNQTSMYLCASRTSGLYEQYFGPGTRLTVT.